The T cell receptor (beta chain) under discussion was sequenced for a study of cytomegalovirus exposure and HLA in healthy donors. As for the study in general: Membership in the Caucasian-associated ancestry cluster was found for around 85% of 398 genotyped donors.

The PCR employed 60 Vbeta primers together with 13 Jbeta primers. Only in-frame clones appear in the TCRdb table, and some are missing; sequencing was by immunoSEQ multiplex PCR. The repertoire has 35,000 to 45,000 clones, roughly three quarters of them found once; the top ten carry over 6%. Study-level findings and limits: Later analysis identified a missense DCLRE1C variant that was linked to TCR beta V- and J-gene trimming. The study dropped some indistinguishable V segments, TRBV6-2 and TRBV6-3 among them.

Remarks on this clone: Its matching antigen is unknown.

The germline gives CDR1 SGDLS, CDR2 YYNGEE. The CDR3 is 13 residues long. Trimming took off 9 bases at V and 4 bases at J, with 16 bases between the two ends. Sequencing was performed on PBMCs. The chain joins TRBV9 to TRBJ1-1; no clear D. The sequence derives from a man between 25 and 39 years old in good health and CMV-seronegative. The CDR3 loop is CATAPGGGTEAFF. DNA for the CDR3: TGTGCCACCGCACCCGGAGGAGGCACTGAAGCTTTCTTT.